These 26 T cell receptor beta chains originate from one sample sequenced in a study of T cell responses to AZD1222 COVID-19 vaccine. The table came from immunoSEQ multiplex PCR; TCRdb's copy has only in-frame clones and leaves some out. In the table there are about 110,000 clones, 80% to 90% of which are singletons. The material was peripheral blood, obtained on day 0 of AZD1222 vaccination. Receptor source: an adult in good health.

The V and J genes are TRBV30 and TRBJ1-2, with D tentatively TRBD1 (5 bases). V lost 5 bases to trimming and J lost 4 bases, with 5 bases between them. CDR1 is GTSNPN, CDR2 SVGIG, per germline (reference sequence). CDR3 length equals 10 residues. CDR3: CAWDSYGYTF. The CDR3 nucleotides read TGTGCCTGGGACAGCTATGGCTACACCTTC.

The V and J genes are TRBV4-1 and TRBJ2-2, with 8 bases fitting TRBD2. V lost 4 bases and J lost 2; bases outside the gene matches: 6. Germline CDR1 is MGHRA and CDR2 is YSYEKL. This CDR3 is built from 16 residues. The CDR3 here is CASSRRAGANTGELFF. The CDR3 DNA is TGCGCCAGCAGCCGAAGAGCGGGAGCAAACACCGGGGAGCTGTTTTTT.

The V and J genes are TRBV10-3 and TRBJ2-7; 7 bases align to TRBD1. The CDR3 is 12 amino acids. The trim removed 5 bases at V and 12 bases at J, leaving 10 bases unmatched. Germline V lookup: CDR1 ENHRY, CDR2 SYGVKD. Here the CDR3 DNA reads TGTGCCATCAGTACAGGGACAGATCCATGGTACTTC. Protein sequence: CAISTGTDPWYF.

The rearrangement uses TRBV9 and TRBJ2-3; D is uncertain. The length of the CDR3 is 16 residues. In germline, CDR1 is SGDLS, CDR2 YYNGEE. Trimming removed 3 bases at V and 0 bases at J, with 14 bases between. The CDR3 coding sequence is TGTGCCAGCAGCGCCAGAGGCGGCCTTAGCACAGATACGCAGTATTTT. This codes for CASSARGGLSTDTQYF.

This clone has more than one count but fewer than ten. The chain carries TRBV3-1 (or the pseudogene TRBV3-2) and TRBJ1-1; D is undetermined. Germline V gives CDR1 LGHDT, CDR2 YNNKEL (reference sequence). The CDR3 totals 14 residues. V lost 4 bases to trimming and J lost 6 bases, with 15 bases between them. CDR3 nucleotide sequence: TGTGCCAGCAGCCGTAGTGAAGGGATGGCTGAAGCTTTCTTT. Its translation: CASSRSEGMAEAFF.

DNA of the CDR3: TGTGCCAGTAGATTTAGCACAGATACGCAGTATTTT. This sequence encodes CASRFSTDTQYF. The V call is TRBV19, the J call TRBJ2-3; D gene unclear. The V gene lost 6 bases and the J gene lost 0 bases, with 4 bases spanning the gap. Germline V lookup: CDR1 LNHDA, CDR2 SQIVND (reference sequence). The CDR3 is made up of 12 amino acids. The full variable domain, with the rest looked up from reference TRBV19 and TRBJ2-3, is DGGITQSPKYLFRKEGQNVTLSCEQNLNHDAMYWYRQDPGQGLRLIYYSQIVNDFQKGDIAEGYSVSREKKESFPLTVTSAQKNPTAFYLCASRFSTDTQYFGPGTRLTVL.

This clone was detected only a few times. The gene calls are TRBV11-2 and TRBJ1-5; no firm D call. Germline V gene lookup returns CDR1 SGHAT and CDR2 FQNNGV. The CDR3 runs 13 residues. V was clipped by 1 base and J by 5 bases, with 6 bases between them. The CDR3: CASSLVAYQPQHF. The CDR3 nucleotides are TGTGCCAGCAGCTTAGTCGCTTATCAGCCCCAGCATTTT. Looking up the rest from reference TRBV11-2 and TRBJ1-5 gives the full variable domain: EAGVAQSPRYKIIEKRQSVAFWCNPISGHATLYWYQQILGQGPKLLIQFQNNGVVDDSQLPKDRFSAERLKGVDSTLKIQPAKLEDSAVYLCASSLVAYQPQHFGDGTRLSIL.

J is TRBJ1-2 and V is TRBV7-2; 7 bases match TRBD1. CDR3 length equals 15 residues. V dropped 5 bases and J dropped 1; count of bases not matched to a gene: 7. Germline CDR1 SGHTA, CDR2 FQGNSA. In nucleotides, the CDR3 is TGTGCCAGCAGCCCTCAGGGGGGGAATAACTATGGCTACACCTTC. This gives the protein CASSPQGGNNYGYTF. Full variable domain (rest looked up from reference TRBV7-2 and TRBJ1-2): GAGVSQSPSNKVTEKGKDVELRCDPISGHTALYWYRQSLGQGLEFLIYFQGNSAPDKSGLPSDRFSAERTGGSVSTLTIQRTQQEDSAVYLCASSPQGGNNYGYTFGSGTRLTVV.

The chain joins TRBV13 to TRBJ1-2, with TRBD1 identical over 8 bases. Trimming cost V 1 base and J 5 bases; bases outside gene matches: 6. The V gene's germline CDR1 is PRHDT and CDR2 FYEKMQ (reference sequence). CDR3 size: 15 residues. CDR3 sequence: CASSLEDRERYGYTF. The CDR3 DNA reads TGTGCCAGCAGCTTAGAGGACAGGGAGCGGTATGGCTACACCTTC. The entire variable domain, with the rest obtained from reference TRBV13 and TRBJ1-2, is as follows: AAGVIQSPRHLIKEKRETATLKCYPIPRHDTVYWYQQGPGQDPQFLISFYEKMQSDKGSIPDRFSAQQFSDYHSELNMSSLELGDSALYFCASSLEDRERYGYTFGSGTRLTVV.

The chain joins TRBV30 to TRBJ1-2; D gene uncertain. V was cut by 3 bases and J by 2 bases, with 7 bases left in between. The CDR3 spans 12 residues. Germline V CDR1 and CDR2: GTSNPN, SVGIG (reference sequence). CDR3 sequence (DNA): TGTGCCTGGAGGATTATAAACTATGGCTACACCTTC. As protein: CAWRIINYGYTF.

This chain uses TRBV7-2 with TRBJ2-7; D gene ambiguous. The CDR3 consists of 13 residues. Germline loops: CDR1 SGHTA, CDR2 FQGNSA. V was cut by 4 bases and J by 2 bases, with 9 bases left in between. The CDR3 sequence: CASSSSVTYEQYF. The DNA for the CDR3 is TGTGCCAGCAGCTCCTCGGTCACCTACGAGCAGTACTTC.

The chain combines TRBV5-1 with TRBJ1-6, with D unclear. The V gene lost 4 bases and the J gene lost 8 bases, with 10 bases spanning the gap. The CDR3 runs 13 residues. From germline, CDR1 is SGHRS and CDR2 YFSETQ. The chain's CDR3 is CASSALQDSPLHF. CDR3 DNA: TGCGCCAGCAGCGCCCTTCAGGATTCACCCCTCCACTTT. Complete variable domain (other parts from reference TRBV5-1 and TRBJ1-6): KAGVTQTPRYLIKTRGQQVTLSCSPISGHRSVSWYQQTPGQGLQFLFEYFSETQRNKGNFPGRFSGRQFSNSRSEMNVSTLELGDSALYLCASSALQDSPLHFGNGTRLTVT.

This chain links TRBV27 with TRBJ2-1, with 9 bases aligning to TRBD1. The V and J ends lost 3 bases and 8 bases, in that order; junction bases with no gene match: 11. This CDR3 spans 16 amino acids. In germline, CDR1 is MNHEY, CDR2 SMNVEV (reference sequence). The chain's CDR3 is CASSLGPGTGRHEQFF. CDR3 nucleotide sequence: TGTGCCAGCAGTTTGGGCCCCGGGACAGGGAGGCATGAGCAGTTCTTC.

V usage is TRBV21-1 and J usage is TRBJ1-3; TRBD1 is the table's D call and was not checked against the DNA. TRBV21-1 is listed as a pseudogene. The CDR3 spans 16 residues. The CDR3 bases are TGTGCCAGCAGCAATTACAGGGGCTCACCTGGAAACACCATATATTTT. Encoded protein: CASSNYRGSPGNTIYF.

The J gene is TRBJ2-6, the V gene TRBV29-1, with a possible D match to TRBD2 (5 bases). From germline, CDR1 is SQVTM and CDR2 ANQGSEA. The CDR3 runs to 14 residues. Trimming stripped 4 bases from V and 0 bases from J, with 7 bases between. The CDR3, as DNA: TGCAGCGTTGGAGCGGCCTCTGGGGCCAACGTCCTGACTTTC. It codes for CSVGAASGANVLTF.

CDR3 in DNA: TGTGCCAGCAGCTTGGCCGGGACAGAGAATTCACCCCTCCACTTT. Translating gives CASSLAGTENSPLHF. This chain uses TRBV3-1 (or the pseudogene TRBV3-2) with TRBJ1-6; TRBD1 aligns across 7 bases. The V gene end was trimmed by 5 bases and the J gene end by 7 bases; junction bases not matched to a gene: 8. The CDR3 is made up of 15 amino acids. CDR1 and CDR2 from the germline V gene are LGHDT and YNNKEL (reference sequence).

The chain uses TRBV3-1 (or the pseudogene TRBV3-2) and TRBJ2-1; D possibly corresponds to TRBD1 (5 bases). CDR1 is LGHDT and CDR2 is YNNKEL in the germline V gene (reference sequence). This CDR3 spans 16 amino acids. Trimming pared 0 bases from V and 6 bases from J, leaving 15 bases between. CDR3 coding DNA: TGTGCCAGCAGCCAAGAGGTGGGGCTGAAATCCAATGAGCAGTTCTTC. Amino acids: CASSQEVGLKSNEQFF.

This chain uses TRBV10-3 with TRBJ2-2; 7 nucleotides match TRBD1. The germline CDR1 and CDR2 sequences are ENHRY and SYGVKD. The CDR3 is made up of 16 amino acids. V was pared by 6 bases and J by 0 bases, with 7 bases of the junction left unmatched. CDR3 DNA: TGTGCCATCAGCTCCGCCGGGACAGCGAACACCGGGGAGCTGTTTTTT. Translation gives CAISSAGTANTGELFF.

The rearrangement links TRBV19 to TRBJ2-7, with 8 nucleotides matching TRBD2. V lost 6 bases to trimming and J lost 0 bases; unmatched junction nucleotides: 7. The CDR3 contains 15 residues. The germline CDR1 and CDR2 sequences are LNHDA and SQIVND (reference sequence). The CDR3 DNA is TGTGCCAGTAGCTCACCGGGACTAGGCTCCTACGAGCAGTACTTC. This codes for CASSSPGLGSYEQYF.

The sample holds a few counts of this clone. The genes are TRBV3-1 (or the pseudogene TRBV3-2) and TRBJ2-2; 9 nucleotides align to TRBD1. V lost 6 bases, J lost 5 bases, and 4 bases stayed unmatched. This CDR3 is built from 14 residues. CDR1 is LGHDT, CDR2 YNNKEL, per germline (reference sequence). The CDR3 region has the DNA TGTGCCAGCAGACGGACAGGGGAGACCGGGGAGCTGTTTTTT. Translated: CASRRTGETGELFF.

The gene calls are TRBV28 and TRBJ1-5; D might be TRBD1 (6 bases). Trimming left V 3 bases short and J 2 bases short, with 17 bases between. This CDR3 is 17 amino acids long. Germline V gene sequence: CDR1 MDHEN, CDR2 SYDVKM. CDR3 DNA: TGTGCCAGCAGTTTGGCGGGGGCCGACGGTGGCAATCAGCCCCAGCATTTT. Translating it yields CASSLAGADGGNQPQHF.

The chain joins TRBV18 to TRBJ2-7, with a tentative D call TRBD1 (6 bases). V shed 3 bases and J shed 5 bases, with 11 bases lying between them. The germline CDR1 and CDR2 sequences are KGHSH and LQKENI. CDR3 length: 13 residues. CDR3 sequence: CASSPLGAHEQYF. For the CDR3, the DNA is TGTGCCAGCTCACCTCTGGGGGCCCACGAGCAGTACTTC.

Regarding this clone: One junction end disagrees with the germline gene, perhaps due to a read error. This sequence joins TRBV27 and TRBJ1-4; maybe TRBD1 (5 bases). Germline assignment: CDR1 MNHEY and CDR2 SMNVEV (reference sequence). The CDR3 loop spans 15 amino acids. The chain's CDR3 is CASSSPDKGNEKLFF. In nucleotides, the CDR3 is TGTGCCAGCAGTTCCCCGGACAAGGGGAATGAGAAACTGTTTTTT.

V and J are TRBV28 and TRBJ1-1; D is perhaps TRBD1 (6 bases). In germline, CDR1 is MDHEN, CDR2 SYDVKM. This CDR3 is 16 amino acids long. Trimming left V 3 bases short and J 11 bases short, with 25 bases between. Written as DNA, the CDR3 is TGTGCCAGCAGTTTCGGGGGTAGTAGTACAACAGGGACGGCTTTCTTT. Translating it yields CASSFGGSSTTGTAFF.

The gene calls are TRBV7-2 and TRBJ2-2; no firm D call. Germline V gene sequence: CDR1 SGHTA, CDR2 FQGNSA. V lost 2 bases and J lost 4, with 8 bases in between. The CDR3 spans 14 residues. The DNA of the CDR3 is TGTGCCAGCAGCTTACAGCGCATCACCGGGGAGCTGTTTTTT. As protein: CASSLQRITGELFF. The whole variable domain, remainder taken from reference TRBV7-2 and TRBJ2-2, is GAGVSQSPSNKVTEKGKDVELRCDPISGHTALYWYRQSLGQGLEFLIYFQGNSAPDKSGLPSDRFSAERTGGSVSTLTIQRTQQEDSAVYLCASSLQRITGELFFGEGSRLTVL.

The genes are TRBV9 and TRBJ2-2, with 10 bases aligning to TRBD2. This CDR3 has 16 amino acids. J lost 1 base, V lost 4 bases, and 4 bases had no gene match. Germline CDR1 reads SGDLS; CDR2 reads YYNGEE. The CDR3 reads CASSLWTSGNTGELFF. The CDR3 region has the DNA TGTGCCAGCAGCCTGTGGACTAGCGGGAACACCGGGGAGCTGTTTTTT.